The clone carrying this T cell receptor beta chain has a single count. Assay used: immunoSEQ multiplex PCR; TCRdb lists only in-frame clones, some missing. The sample holds approximately 48,000 clones, about 85% seen once. This sample is part of a study of T cells in tumors after PD-1 blockade. Germline V gene data show CDR1 as SGHAT and CDR2 as FQDESV (reference sequence). Trimming took 1 base from V and 3 from J, leaving 13 bases between them. The CDR3 has 16 residues. The TCR sequence derives from a human donor with basal cell carcinoma. Sequencing used PBMCs, obtained before anti-PD-1 treatment. The J gene is TRBJ2-1, the V gene TRBV11-1; perhaps D is TRBD1 or TRBD2 (6 bases each). The CDR3 loop is CASSLGGAGNYNEQFF. CDR3 bases: TGTGCCAGCAGCTTAGGGGGGGCAGGGAACTACAATGAGCAGTTCTTC.